This paragraph reports one T cell receptor beta chain. Its antigen is unknown. Per-nucleotide qualities are absent, and no much larger clonotype sits a single base away. Library method: the immunoSEQ multiplex PCR assay. For the multiplex PCR, a mixture combining 60 forward primers for TCR Vbeta segments and 13 reverse primers for TCR Jbeta segments was used. The CDR3 region of rearranged TCR beta genes was amplified from genomic DNA with a multiplex PCR assay. Amplified TCR beta libraries were sequenced as 87-base-pair reads on the Illumina HiSeq System. On the authors' methods: A later analysis counted tens of millions of unique TCR beta chains across the 666 repertoires, and 9 million to 14 million of these chains were shared by at least two donors. A nearest-neighbor algorithm error-corrected the raw reads and collapsed the reads into unique sequences, merging closely related sequences to remove PCR and sequencing errors. To assign V, D and J gene segments, CDR3 sequences were aligned to IMGT reference sequences. For a sequence to be retained, a match of at least six nucleotides to both a V gene segment and a J gene segment was required. Rearrangements were classified as productive when the CDR3 lacked stop codons and remained in frame with V and J, and all other rearrangements were classified as non-productive. CDR3 was defined according to IMGT convention as the region running from the second conserved V-encoded cysteine to the conserved J-encoded phenylalanine. Sequences without an unambiguous match to a single V gene segment were excluded from the earlier analysis of about 600 of the donors. In an earlier analysis of several hundred of the donors, V segments were called functional above 56.7% productive rearrangements and were called segregating when the between-donor standard deviation exceeded 5%. To diagnose cytomegalovirus status from the catalog of TCR beta chain sequences, a statistical classification framework was built. In a later analysis, TCR nucleotide sequences were compared against IMGT/GENE-DB human TR gene sequences so that V and J genes could be assigned. In a later analysis, CDR3 sequences and most-parsimonious VDJ recombination scenarios were assigned using the TCRdist pipeline. In a later analysis, each TCR beta chain was defined by its CDR3 amino acid sequence together with its V-gene family, and reads lacking a unique V-gene family were excluded. A later analysis removed roughly 590 highly shared, low-generation-probability nucleotide sequences to deal with suspected cross-contamination and a sequencing artifact. A later analysis calculated a clonal expansion index for each public chain from normalized within-repertoire ranks of inferred template counts. Generation probabilities in a later analysis came from a VDJ recombination model fitted to out-of-frame rearrangements, and those results were checked against IGoR. In a later analysis, hypergeometric tests were used to score TCR-TCR, TCR-HLA and TCR-CMV co-occurrence, with a repertoire-size bias correction applied to TCR pairs. In a later analysis, false discovery rates were estimated by permuting HLA or CMV assignments 20 times. In a later analysis, co-occurring TCRs were grouped using DBSCAN, with TCRdist sequence similarity added in when clustering inside HLA-allele-positive subsets. Co-occurrence clustering excluded repertoires with fewer than 30,000 or more than 120,000 public chains, plus five with anomalous nucleotide sharing. The source is immuneACCESS, and TCRdb retained only in-frame sequences with V and J called. Part of the clones is not carried over; for the studies checked, unresolved V genes explain less than half of this, and the remainder is unexplained. V, J and clone size are taken as reported in that table, and D and trimming were inferred from the DNA itself. This sample holds hundreds of thousands of clones; approximately 70% were observed only once. Together, the top ten hold 2.6% of the sample.

The cohort consisted of hundreds of healthy bone marrow donors. At the time of sampling, every cohort member was nominally healthy, though immune exposures that went unrecorded were likely present. The donor tested CMV seropositive and was one of the 289 seropositive cohort members. Each donor provided a peripheral blood sample, and peripheral blood mononuclear cells were used for TCR beta sequencing. Genomic DNA was extracted from the blood cell samples with the Qiagen DNeasy Blood Extraction Kit. The CDR3 contains 17 residues, cysteine and phenylalanine counted. The retained sequence is limited to the CDR3, 51 bases, with the frame set at the first base. V and J are truncated by 6 bases and 0 bases respectively, leaving an intervening sequence of 17 bases. CDR1 and CDR2, looked up from the germline V gene (reference sequence), are MNHEY and SMNVEV. The record originates from a study of cytomegalovirus exposure and HLA in healthy donors (TCRdb year 2017). With respect to the entire study: According to an earlier analysis of a few hundred of the donors, some 170 million T cells yielded 117 million unique TCR beta sequences and less than 300 Gb of sequence data. A separate validation cohort of roughly 120 different subjects was used in addition to the approximately 700-subject first cohort. Alongside the repertoire data, information on donor age, sex, ethnicity and CMV serostatus was compiled. The T cell repertoires of some 670 subjects were profiled by immunosequencing and related to cytomegalovirus serostatus. HLA typing included class I and class II loci at four-digit resolution. A later analysis re-analyzed previously published TCR beta repertoires from approximately 670 donors and added high-resolution HLA genotyping to study TCR occurrence patterns. In the later analysis, no new phenotypic data were used to find candidate immune exposures; instead, reliance was placed on TCR beta sequences and their occurrence across donors. The study combined high-throughput TCR immunosequencing, statistical association of individual TCRs with disease status, and machine learning to predict cytomegalovirus infection status. About 320 gigabases of sequencing data and approximately 85 million unique TCR sequences were included in an early release covering over 600 HLA-typed donors. The aim of the study was to test whether cataloging public T cell receptors could identify signatures of past pathogen exposure. Every repertoire in the discovery cohort had been generated on one and the same sequencing platform. A later genetic analysis took genome-wide SNP genotypes for about 55% of the 666 donors and used that subset as a discovery cohort. Among 350 to 400 genotyped donors of the cohort, an average of approximately 240,000 unique TCR beta nucleotide sequences were sequenced per donor, roughly 20% of them non-productive. Of the 300 to 450 genotyped donors, 81% fell in the genetic ancestry cluster associated with self-reported Caucasian donors. About five DR-DQ haplotypes were handled as single units for association and clustering because linkage in the cohort was strong. An earlier analysis of some 600 of the donors applied high-throughput TCR beta sequencing to assess whether each TCR beta V gene segment acted as functional or pseudogenic. Typing coverage varied by locus: about 629-640 donors for A, B, C, DRB1 and DQB1; some 520 for DQA1; about 590 for DPA1; under 490 for DPB1. On the study overall, not on this receptor specifically: Because HLA typing was unavailable for some donors at each locus, only the typed subset was used in association tests. Most TCR sequences were observed very rarely across donors, whereas some public TCRs were present in many individuals. A further reported finding was that TCR beta sequences accurately predicted the HLA-A and HLA-B alleles for most subjects in the first cohort. Sequencing depth was assumed to be roughly uniform across donors in the presence/absence analyses, though that assumption may not hold. Specific HLA alleles were associated with around 18,000 TCR beta sequences at a false discovery rate of 0.05 in a later analysis. A group of highly shared sequence variants was considered likely to be a technical artifact of the sequencing pipeline. When HLA alleles, especially DR and DQ, strongly co-occurred, attributing TCR associations to individual alleles was difficult. The authors suggested that the approach could potentially be generalized to other disease states and immunological phenotypes. Several of the top co-occurrence clusters appeared to be linked to parvovirus B19, influenza, CMV and Epstein-Barr virus, according to a later analysis. A later genetic analysis reported fewer N-insertions in productive TCRs among donors in an Asian-associated ancestry cluster than the 666-donor mean. Broadly in line with IMGT annotations, most TCR beta V segments showed up in productive rearrangements about 87% or about 30% of the time in an earlier analysis of approximately 640 of the donors. According to a later analysis, most CMV-associated TCR beta chains appeared to be HLA-restricted, and the HLA associations seemed to be driven largely by CMV exposure. Some IMGT-functional V segments, including TRBV6-2 and TRBV6-3, could not be told apart with the 87-base-pair reads, so those segments were excluded. Linkage disequilibrium might explain the correlated functional status among segregating V segments, but an unknown experimental factor could not be ruled out. A total of roughly 160 TCR beta chains were listed by the study as associated with cytomegalovirus. Compared with equally common non-associated chains, HLA-associated TCR beta chains in a later analysis were more clonally expanded and had lower generation probabilities. The classifier was reported to diagnose cytomegalovirus status with high specificity and sensitivity in both the original and validation cohorts. In a later genetic analysis, a missense DCLRE1C variant was associated with V-gene and J-gene trimming of TCR beta chains, and the association was replicated in an independent cohort. A few of the identified cytomegalovirus-associated TCR beta chains were confirmed in vitro to be specific for cytomegalovirus antigens. Seventeen rarely observed V segments, including chromosome 9 orphons, were excluded from the earlier analysis of a few hundred of the donors because counts were too low. In a later analysis, TCR association rates were found to vary across HLA loci, with the most associated TCRs seen for DRB1 alleles and the fewest for HLA-C alleles. CMV serostatus was the only immune exposure information available for the cohort. Only TCR beta chains were sequenced in this cohort, and the absence of alpha or paired-chain data limited detectable features.

The receptor was isolated from a man aged 35 to 55 in good health and CMV-seropositive. The chain uses TRBV27 and TRBJ2-2; TRBD1 might be the D gene, on 5 matching bases. Sequencing was done on a sample of PBMCs. The DNA sequence is as follows: TGTGCCAGCAGATCGGACACTACTCGCTCGAACACCGGGGAGCTGTTTTTT. The resulting protein is CASRSDTTRSNTGELFF.